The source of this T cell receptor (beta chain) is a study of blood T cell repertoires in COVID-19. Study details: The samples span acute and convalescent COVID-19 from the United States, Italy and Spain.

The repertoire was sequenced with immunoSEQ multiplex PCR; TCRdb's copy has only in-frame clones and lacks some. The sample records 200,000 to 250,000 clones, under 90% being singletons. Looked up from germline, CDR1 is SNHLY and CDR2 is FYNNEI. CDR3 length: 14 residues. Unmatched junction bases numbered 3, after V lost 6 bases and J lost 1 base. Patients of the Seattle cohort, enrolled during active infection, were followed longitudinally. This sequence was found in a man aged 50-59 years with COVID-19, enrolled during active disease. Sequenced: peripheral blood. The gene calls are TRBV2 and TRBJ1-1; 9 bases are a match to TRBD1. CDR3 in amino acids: CASRPGQGNTEAFF. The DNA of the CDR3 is TGTGCCAGCAGACCGGGACAGGGGAACACTGAAGCTTTCTTT.